This TCR beta chain emerged from a study of blood T cell repertoires in COVID-19. Authors' processing steps: Reference gene primer amplification yielded estimated nucleated cell counts. The repertoire was sequenced with immunoSEQ multiplex PCR; TCRdb's copy has only in-frame clones and lacks some. V and J calls plus clone size are reproduced from that table; the DNA served to infer D and trimming. The sample shows some 340,000 clones, around four fifths of them seen only once. CDR3 length equals 16 residues. Trimming at V came to 1 base and at J to 11 bases, leaving 14 bases not matched to a gene. Germline V gene sequence: CDR1 SGHDN, CDR2 FVKESK.

The chain joins TRBV14 to TRBJ1-3; the match to TRBD1 covers 7 bases. This clonotype was sampled from a man under 40 with active or convalescent COVID-19. The sequenced material came from peripheral blood. The CDR3 loop reads CASSQVATGRLDAIYF. The CDR3 DNA follows: TGTGCCAGCAGCCAAGTGGCGACAGGGAGGCTGGATGCCATATATTTT.